The T cell receptor beta chain under discussion was sequenced for a study of read filtering for tumor transcriptome and immune sequencing. Turning to the study itself: IR-seq gave about 3.5 to 10.27 million TCR reads per sample; RNA-seq gave about 80 to 1,400.

Germline V gene data show CDR1 as SGHTA and CDR2 as FQGTGA. There are 13 residues in the CDR3. Bone marrow was sampled from every patient at the time of active disease. Whole-study results and caveats: Dropping single-read clonotypes raised IR-seq and RNA-seq shared-clonotype correlation.

This clonotype appeared a few times. The target antigen is unknown. A much bigger clone sits one base away, suggesting this may be a read error. Molecular barcoded adaptors covering alpha/delta and beta/gamma chains were used on roughly 400 ng RNA. From the reads, TCRdb called clonotypes with MiXCR, one entry per CDR3 protein. This repertoire shows thousands of distinct CDR3 sequences, roughly 15% found once; its top ten account for about 25%. The TCR sequence derives from a donor aged 40 or older with multiple myeloma. V usage is TRBV7-3 and J usage is TRBJ2-1; D uncertain. Sequenced input: a population of CD138-negative cells sorted from bone marrow. CDR3 in amino acids: CASSLGLYKEQFF. In DNA, the CDR3 is TGTGCCAGCAGCTTGGGCCTTTACAAGGAGCAGTTCTTC. The variable domain in full, with the rest retrieved from reference TRBV7-3 and TRBJ2-1, is GAGVSQTPSNKVTEKGKYVELRCDPISGHTALYWYRQSLGQGPEFLIYFQGTGAADDSGLPNDRFFAVRPEGSVSTLKIQRTERGDSAVYLCASSLGLYKEQFFGPGTRLTVL.